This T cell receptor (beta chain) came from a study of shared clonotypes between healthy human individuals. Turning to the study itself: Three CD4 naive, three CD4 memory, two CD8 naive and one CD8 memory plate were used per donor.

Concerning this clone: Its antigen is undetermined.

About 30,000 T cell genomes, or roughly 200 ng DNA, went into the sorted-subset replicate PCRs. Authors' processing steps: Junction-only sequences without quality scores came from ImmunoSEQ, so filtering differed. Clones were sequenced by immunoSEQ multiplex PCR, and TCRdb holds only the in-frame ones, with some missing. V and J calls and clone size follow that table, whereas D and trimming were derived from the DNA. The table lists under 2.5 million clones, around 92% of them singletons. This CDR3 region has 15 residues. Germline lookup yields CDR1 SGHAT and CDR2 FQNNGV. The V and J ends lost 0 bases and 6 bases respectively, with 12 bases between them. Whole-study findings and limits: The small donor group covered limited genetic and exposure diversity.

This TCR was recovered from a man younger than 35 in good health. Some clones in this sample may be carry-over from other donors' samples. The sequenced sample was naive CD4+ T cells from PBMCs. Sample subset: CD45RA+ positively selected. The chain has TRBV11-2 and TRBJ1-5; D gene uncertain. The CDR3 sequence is CASSLDRAAGQPQHF. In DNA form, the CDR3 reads TGTGCCAGCAGCTTAGATCGGGCAGCCGGTCAGCCCCAGCATTTT.